Following are 15 T cell receptor beta chains from one sample sequenced in a study of lymphopenia after photon versus proton radiotherapy. Produced via immunoSEQ multiplex PCR; TCRdb's table is partial and in-frame only. The sample records around 15,000 clones, about 85% being singletons. The sequencing used peripheral blood, collected from a patient treated with proton-based radiotherapy. All receptors derive from a woman aged 60-75 years with cholangiocarcinoma. Some clones in this sample may be carry-over from other donors' samples.

The CDR3 reads CASERQRNSYEQYF. The CDR3 coding sequence is TGTGCCAGCGAACGACAGCGAAACTCCTACGAGCAGTACTTC. The rearrangement links TRBV6-6 to TRBJ2-7; the D gene is possibly TRBD1 (5 bases). Trimming left V 8 bases short and J 0 bases short, with 14 bases between. Germline CDR1 and CDR2: MNHNY and SVGAGI (reference sequence). The CDR3 runs to 14 residues.

The chain joins TRBV6-5 to TRBJ2-1, with no clear D. From germline, CDR1 is MNHEY and CDR2 SVGAGI. Trimming took off 2 bases at V and 0 bases at J, with 8 bases between the two ends. The CDR3 runs to 15 residues. The CDR3 loop reads CASSYGSTSYNEQFF. In DNA form, the CDR3 reads TGTGCCAGCAGTTACGGTTCTACCTCCTACAATGAGCAGTTCTTC.

V gene TRBV12-5 combines with J gene TRBJ1-5; D gene unclear. This CDR3 comprises 12 residues. CDR1 LGHNT and CDR2 FRNRAP come from the germline V gene. V lost 1 base to trimming and J lost 4 bases, with 2 bases between them. CDR3 DNA: TGTGCTAGTGGTTTGGATAATCAGCCCCAGCATTTT. This codes for CASGLDNQPQHF.

The genes are TRBV28 and TRBJ1-3; 9 bases are shared with TRBD1. Unmatched junction bases numbered 2, after V lost 1 base and J lost 1 base. The germline V gene has CDR1 MDHEN and CDR2 SYDVKM. The CDR3 is 16 residues long. Here the CDR3 reads CASSLFGQGSGNTIYF. CDR3 in DNA: TGTGCCAGCAGTTTATTCGGACAGGGGTCTGGAAACACCATATATTTT.

The gene calls are TRBV27 and TRBJ2-7; 7 bases align to TRBD2. Per the germline V gene, CDR1 is MNHEY and CDR2 is SMNVEV (reference sequence). This CDR3 contains 15 residues. V shed 0 bases, J shed 0 bases, and the junction held 2 bases outside the gene matches. CDR3 amino acids: CASSLSGGSSYEQYF. CDR3 coding DNA: TGTGCCAGCAGTTTATCCGGGGGGAGCTCCTACGAGCAGTACTTC.

This clone has a handful of counts. The CDR3 nucleotides are TGTGCCACCTTCAGGGACTGGGAAAGCTCCTACGAGCAGTACTTC. This translates into CATFRDWESSYEQYF. This chain joins TRBV2 and TRBJ2-7, with D tentatively TRBD2 (6 bases). Germline values: CDR1 SNHLY, CDR2 FYNNEI. The length of the CDR3 is 15 residues. The V and J ends lost 10 bases and 0 bases respectively, with 19 bases between them.

The chain is built from TRBV2 and TRBJ1-4; D remains unclear. Per the germline V gene, CDR1 is SNHLY and CDR2 is FYNNEI. The CDR3 is 15 residues long. V lost 6 bases, J lost 8 bases, and 19 bases lay in between. The CDR3 loop is CASRPRTGVGEKLFF. The CDR3 region has the DNA TGTGCCAGCAGACCCCGGACCGGCGTTGGAGAAAAACTGTTTTTT.

The J gene is TRBJ2-3, the V gene TRBV7-9, with 8 nucleotides matching TRBD1. The CDR3 runs to 15 residues. The V and J ends lost 4 bases and 6 bases, in that order; junction bases with no gene match: 9. Germline V gives CDR1 SEHNR, CDR2 FQNEAQ (reference sequence). CDR3 loop: CASSSRMDRVDTQYF. DNA for the CDR3: TGTGCCAGCAGCTCGAGAATGGACAGGGTGGATACGCAGTATTTT.

The chain uses TRBV5-1 and TRBJ2-7; 10 bases line up with TRBD1. V was clipped by 4 bases and J by 4 bases; unmatched bases: 8. Germline V gene lookup returns CDR1 SGHRS and CDR2 YFSETQ. CDR3 size: 15 residues. The CDR3 nucleotides are TGCGCCAGCAGCCAATTGACAGGGGGCTCATACGAGCAGTACTTC. Translation: CASSQLTGGSYEQYF.

DNA of the CDR3: TGTGCCAGCAGCTCCGGAGGGGGTTGGACTGAAGCTTTCTTT. Its translation is CASSSGGGWTEAFF. The chain combines TRBV7-2 with TRBJ1-1, with a tentative D call TRBD1 (6 bases). The CDR3 loop spans 14 amino acids. Germline V gene lookup returns CDR1 SGHTA and CDR2 FQGNSA. The germline V and J ends were trimmed by 4 bases and 5 bases, with 14 bases remaining between them.

V and J are TRBV6-5 and TRBJ1-1, with D tentatively TRBD1 (6 bases). This CDR3 is built from 12 residues. The germline V gene has CDR1 MNHEY and CDR2 SVGAGI. The V and J ends lost 4 bases and 5 bases respectively, with 8 bases between them. CDR3: CASSSQGTEAFF. The CDR3 DNA reads as TGTGCCAGCAGTTCCCAGGGGACTGAAGCTTTCTTT.

The chain combines TRBV9 with TRBJ1-2; TRBD1 matches 7 bases. Losses at the gene ends were 2 bases for V and 0 bases for J; bases not matched to a gene: 4. The CDR3 has 15 amino acids. Germline assignment: CDR1 SGDLS and CDR2 YYNGEE. CDR3 nucleotides: TGTGCCAGCAGCGTTGCCGGGACAGCTAACTATGGCTACACCTTC. Translation gives CASSVAGTANYGYTF.

This clone was picked up a small number of times. The chain combines TRBV29-1 with TRBJ1-2; D is possibly TRBD1 (5 bases). Germline CDR1 and CDR2: SQVTM and ANQGSEA. CDR3 length: 11 amino acids. The CDR3: CSYTGDYGYTF. The DNA of the CDR3 is TGCAGTTACACAGGTGACTATGGCTACACCTTC.

This clone has a handful of counts. The chain employs TRBV2 and TRBJ2-1; possible D gene TRBD2, 6 bases. V lost 11 bases, J lost 0 bases, and 17 bases lay in between. From germline, CDR1 is SNHLY and CDR2 FYNNEI. This CDR3 is built from 15 residues. DNA of the CDR3: TGTGCCGTGTCAGAGGGGACTGCCTCCTACAATGAGCAGTTCTTC. This translates into CAVSEGTASYNEQFF.

The rearrangement uses TRBV7-9 and TRBJ2-3; 12 bases align to TRBD2. The CDR3 spans 16 residues. V shed 5 bases, J shed 3 bases, and the junction held 6 bases outside the gene matches. Germline CDR1 is SEHNR and CDR2 is FQNEAQ (reference sequence). CDR3: CASSLGLAGRTDTQYF. CDR3 in DNA: TGTGCCAGCAGCCTAGGACTAGCGGGAAGGACAGATACGCAGTATTTT.